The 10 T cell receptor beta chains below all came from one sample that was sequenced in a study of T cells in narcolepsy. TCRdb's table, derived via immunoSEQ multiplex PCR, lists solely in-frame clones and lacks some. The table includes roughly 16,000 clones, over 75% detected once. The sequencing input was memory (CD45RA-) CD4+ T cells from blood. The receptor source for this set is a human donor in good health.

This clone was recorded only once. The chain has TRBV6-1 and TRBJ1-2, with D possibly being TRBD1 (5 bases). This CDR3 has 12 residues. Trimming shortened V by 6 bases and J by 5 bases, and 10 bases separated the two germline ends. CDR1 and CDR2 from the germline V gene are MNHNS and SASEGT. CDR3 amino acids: CASSLDRYGYTF. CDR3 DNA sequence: TGTGCCAGCAGCCTCGACAGATATGGCTACACCTTC.

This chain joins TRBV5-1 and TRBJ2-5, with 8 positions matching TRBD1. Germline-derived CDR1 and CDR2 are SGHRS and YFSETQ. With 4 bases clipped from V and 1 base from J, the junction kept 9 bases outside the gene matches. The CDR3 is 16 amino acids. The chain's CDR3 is CASSMFETGGQETQYF. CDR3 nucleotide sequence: TGCGCCAGCAGCATGTTCGAAACAGGGGGCCAAGAGACCCAGTACTTC.

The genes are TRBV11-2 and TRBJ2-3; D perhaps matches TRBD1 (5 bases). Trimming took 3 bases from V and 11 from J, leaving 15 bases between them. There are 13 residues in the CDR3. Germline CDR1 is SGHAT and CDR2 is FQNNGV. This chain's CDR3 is CASSFRARVLQYF. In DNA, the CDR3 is TGTGCCAGCAGCTTTAGGGCCAGGGTCTTGCAGTATTTT.

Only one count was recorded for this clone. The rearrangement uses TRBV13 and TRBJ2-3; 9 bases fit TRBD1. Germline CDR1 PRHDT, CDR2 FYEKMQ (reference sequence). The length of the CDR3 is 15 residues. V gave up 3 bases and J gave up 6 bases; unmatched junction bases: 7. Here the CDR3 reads CASSFGTGLGDTQYF. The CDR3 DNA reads TGTGCCAGCAGCTTCGGGACAGGGTTAGGGGATACGCAGTATTTT.

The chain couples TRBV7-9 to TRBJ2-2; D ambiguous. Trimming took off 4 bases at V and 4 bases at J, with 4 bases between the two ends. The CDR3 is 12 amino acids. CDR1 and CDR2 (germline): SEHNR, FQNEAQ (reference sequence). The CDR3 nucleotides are TGTGCCAGCAGCTCCAGCACCGGGGAGCTGTTTTTT. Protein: CASSSSTGELFF.

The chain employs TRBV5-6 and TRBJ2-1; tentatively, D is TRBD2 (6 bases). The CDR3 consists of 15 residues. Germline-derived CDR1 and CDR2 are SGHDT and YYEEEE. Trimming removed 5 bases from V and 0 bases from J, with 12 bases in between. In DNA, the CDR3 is TGTGCCAGCAGATACCGGGGGAGCTCCTACAATGAGCAGTTCTTC. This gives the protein CASRYRGSSYNEQFF. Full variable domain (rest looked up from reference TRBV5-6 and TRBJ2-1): DAGVTQSPTHLIKTRGQQVTLRCSPKSGHDTVSWYQQALGQGPQFIFQYYEEEERQRGNFPDRFSGHQFPNYSSELNVNALLLGDSALYLCASRYRGSSYNEQFFGPGTRLTVL.

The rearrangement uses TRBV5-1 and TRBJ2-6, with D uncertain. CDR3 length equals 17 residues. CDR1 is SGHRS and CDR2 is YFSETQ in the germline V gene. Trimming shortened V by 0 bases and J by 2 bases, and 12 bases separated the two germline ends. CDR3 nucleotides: TGCGCCAGCAGCTTGGCCATACTCCAGGCTGGGGCCAACGTCCTGACTTTC. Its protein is CASSLAILQAGANVLTF.

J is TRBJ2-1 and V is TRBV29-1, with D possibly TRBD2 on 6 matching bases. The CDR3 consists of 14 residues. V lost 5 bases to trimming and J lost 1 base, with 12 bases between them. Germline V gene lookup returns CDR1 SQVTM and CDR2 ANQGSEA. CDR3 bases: TGCAGCGTTTGGGATAGCGGATCCTACAATGAGCAGTTCTTC. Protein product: CSVWDSGSYNEQFF.

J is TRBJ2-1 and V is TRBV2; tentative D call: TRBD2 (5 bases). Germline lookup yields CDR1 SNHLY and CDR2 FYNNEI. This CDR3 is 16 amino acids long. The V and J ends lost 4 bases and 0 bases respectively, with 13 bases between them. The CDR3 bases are TGTGCCAGCAGTGGAGTTGGCGGAGGCTCCTACAATGAGCAGTTCTTC. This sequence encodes CASSGVGGGSYNEQFF.

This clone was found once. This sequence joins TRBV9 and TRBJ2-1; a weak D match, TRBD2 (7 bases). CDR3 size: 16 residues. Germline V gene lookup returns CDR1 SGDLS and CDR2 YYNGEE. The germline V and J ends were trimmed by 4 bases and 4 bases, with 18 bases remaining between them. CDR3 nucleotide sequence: TGTGCCAGCAGCACTGGGGGGCGGGAGCGGTACAATGAGCAGTTCTTC. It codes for CASSTGGRERYNEQFF.